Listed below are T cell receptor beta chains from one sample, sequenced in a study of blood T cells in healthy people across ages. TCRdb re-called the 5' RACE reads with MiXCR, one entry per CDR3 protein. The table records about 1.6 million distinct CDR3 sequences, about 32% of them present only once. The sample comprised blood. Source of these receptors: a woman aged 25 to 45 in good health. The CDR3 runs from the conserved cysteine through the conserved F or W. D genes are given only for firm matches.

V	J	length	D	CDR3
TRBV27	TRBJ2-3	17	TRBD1	CASSFKGQGSYTDTQYF
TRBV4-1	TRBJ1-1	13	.	CASSQDPASEAFF
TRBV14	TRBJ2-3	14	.	CASSPPFFTDTQYF
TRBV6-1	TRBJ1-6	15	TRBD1	CASSPTGWDNSPLHF
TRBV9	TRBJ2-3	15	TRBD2	CAGSVASGITDTQYF
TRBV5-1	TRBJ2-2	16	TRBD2	CASSYGTSGRATELFF
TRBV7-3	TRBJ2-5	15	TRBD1	CASSSGQGGQETQYF
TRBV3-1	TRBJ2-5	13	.	CASSPVIEETQYF
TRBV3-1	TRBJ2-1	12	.	CASRDSGQSRFF
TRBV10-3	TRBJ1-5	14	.	CATRTDYSNQPQHF
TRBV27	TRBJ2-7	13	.	CASSLYVGFEQYF
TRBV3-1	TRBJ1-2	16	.	CASSPGTQAIHRGYTF
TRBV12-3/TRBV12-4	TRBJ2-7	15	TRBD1	CASSSRTGGVYEQYF
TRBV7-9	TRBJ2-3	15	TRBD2	CASNGLAGITDTQYF
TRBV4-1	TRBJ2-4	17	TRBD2	CANSSLAGRVGKNIQYF
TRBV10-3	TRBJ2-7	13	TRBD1	CAISVTGGSEQYF
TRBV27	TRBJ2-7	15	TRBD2	CVSSLVALAGDEQYF
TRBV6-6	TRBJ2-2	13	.	CASSYRDKEELFF
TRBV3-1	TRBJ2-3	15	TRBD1	CASSQRDRVTDTQYF
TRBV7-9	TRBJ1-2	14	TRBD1	CASSPTGTTYGYTF
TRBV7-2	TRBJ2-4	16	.	CASSLKGVSAKNIQYF
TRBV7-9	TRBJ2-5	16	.	CASSLAGGGLQETQYF
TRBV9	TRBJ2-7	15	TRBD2	CASSIGTSGPYEQYF
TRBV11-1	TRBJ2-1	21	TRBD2	CASSLGTSGSPYLVWYNEQFF
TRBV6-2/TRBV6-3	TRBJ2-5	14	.	CASSYKRGVGTQYF
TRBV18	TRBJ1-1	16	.	CASSPQSGGGRSEAFF
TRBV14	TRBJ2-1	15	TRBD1	CASRPRTGGYNEQFF
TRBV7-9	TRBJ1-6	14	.	CASSILPGDSPLHF
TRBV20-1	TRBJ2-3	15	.	CSARAAGTYPDTQYF